Below are 24 T cell receptor beta chains sequenced from a single sample in a study of OX40 agonist ivuxolimab in advanced cancers. Clones were read by immunoSEQ multiplex PCR, and TCRdb kept only the in-frame ones, dropping some. The sample holds approximately 110,000 clones, about nine tenths seen once. The sample in question was CD4+ or CD8+ T cells sorted from blood, obtained in a trial of the OX40 agonist ivuxolimab. These receptors were collected from an adult with an advanced solid tumor such as melanoma, head and neck, liver or kidney cancer.

The chain couples TRBV11-2 to TRBJ1-2; 8 nucleotides match TRBD1. Per germline, CDR1 SGHAT and CDR2 FQNNGV. The CDR3 runs to 14 residues. V shed 5 bases, J shed 8 bases, and the junction held 10 bases outside the gene matches. CDR3 in amino acids: CASSQETGAGGYTF. The CDR3 DNA follows: TGTGCCAGCAGCCAAGAGACAGGGGCGGGGGGCTACACCTTC. The whole variable domain, filled in from reference TRBV11-2 and TRBJ1-2, reads EAGVAQSPRYKIIEKRQSVAFWCNPISGHATLYWYQQILGQGPKLLIQFQNNGVVDDSQLPKDRFSAERLKGVDSTLKIQPAKLEDSAVYLCASSQETGAGGYTFGSGTRLTVV.

Concerning this clone itself: The sample carries other DNA sequences with the same CDR3. The chain recombines TRBV27 with TRBJ2-1, with a possible D match to TRBD2 (5 bases). The CDR3 length is 13 residues. The V gene lost 2 bases and the J gene lost 4 bases, with 6 bases spanning the gap. CDR1 and CDR2 from the germline V gene are MNHEY and SMNVEV (reference sequence). DNA for the CDR3: TGTGCCAGCAGTTTAAGGGAGTACAATGAGCAGTTCTTC. This encodes CASSLREYNEQFF.

In this sample, this clone turned up a few times. The chain combines TRBV5-4 with TRBJ2-5, with D uncertain. V was pared by 2 bases and J by 1 base, with 0 bases between. Germline CDR1 is SGHNT and CDR2 is YYREEE (reference sequence). The CDR3 has 11 residues. This chain's CDR3 is CASSFQETQYF. Written as DNA, the CDR3 is TGTGCCAGCAGCTTCCAAGAGACCCAGTACTTC.

This clone was counted only a few times. The chain couples TRBV7-3 to TRBJ1-2, with 10 bases fitting TRBD1. Germline loops: CDR1 SGHTA, CDR2 FQGTGA. V lost 4 bases and J lost 4; bases outside the gene matches: 6. The length of the CDR3 is 15 residues. CDR3 loop: CASSSTGGAGYGYTF. DNA for the CDR3: TGTGCCAGCAGCTCGACAGGGGGCGCGGGCTATGGCTACACCTTC. The entire variable domain, with the rest obtained from reference TRBV7-3 and TRBJ1-2, is as follows: GAGVSQTPSNKVTEKGKYVELRCDPISGHTALYWYRQSLGQGPEFLIYFQGTGAADDSGLPNDRFFAVRPEGSVSTLKIQRTERGDSAVYLCASSSTGGAGYGYTFGSGTRLTVV.

This sequence joins TRBV19 and TRBJ1-5; no reliable D call. V was shortened by 3 bases and J by 1 base, with 10 bases between the two germline ends. The CDR3 is made up of 15 amino acids. Germline lookup yields CDR1 LNHDA and CDR2 SQIVND (reference sequence). CDR3 sequence: CASSMLVNSNQPQHF. The CDR3 nucleotides read TGTGCCAGTAGTATGCTTGTGAACAGCAATCAGCCCCAGCATTTT.

Worth noting for this clone: Other nucleotide sequences in the sample specify the same CDR3. V usage is TRBV5-1 and J usage is TRBJ2-3, with TRBD2 identical over 9 bases. Germline CDR1 SGHRS, CDR2 YFSETQ. This CDR3 has 15 amino acids. Trimming at V came to 2 bases and at J to 4 bases, leaving 5 bases not matched to a gene. In DNA form, the CDR3 reads TGCGCCAGCAGCTTATCAGCGGGAGGCCCAGATACGCAGTATTTT. Translating it yields CASSLSAGGPDTQYF.

The rearrangement joins TRBV29-1 to TRBJ2-1; D not resolved. Trimming cost V 3 bases and J 0 bases, with 6 bases left between them. The CDR3 sequence is 13 residues long. Germline V gives CDR1 SQVTM, CDR2 ANQGSEA. CDR3: CSVERGSYNEQFF. CDR3 in DNA: TGCAGCGTTGAGCGCGGCTCCTACAATGAGCAGTTCTTC.

The V and J genes are TRBV29-1 and TRBJ1-1, with no clear D. CDR1 is SQVTM and CDR2 is ANQGSEA in the germline V gene. CDR3 size: 14 residues. V lost 2 bases to trimming and J lost 1 base, with 11 bases between them. The CDR3 nucleotides read TGCAGCGTTGAATCAGGTGCGGGGAACACTGAAGCTTTCTTT. This translates into CSVESGAGNTEAFF.

This clone was seen once. The CDR3 is CASQQRQGRNEQFF. The CDR3 region has the DNA TGTGCCAGTCAACAGCGGCAGGGGAGGAATGAGCAGTTCTTC. J is TRBJ2-1 and V is TRBV19; TRBD1 or TRBD2 may be the D gene (6 bases each). Trimming pared 8 bases from V and 7 bases from J, leaving 18 bases between. There are 14 residues in the CDR3. The germline V gene encodes CDR1 LNHDA and CDR2 SQIVND (reference sequence).

V gene TRBV28 combines with J gene TRBJ2-5; 7 bases match TRBD1. CDR1 and CDR2 from the germline V gene are MDHEN and SYDVKM. CDR3 size: 14 residues. J gave up 3 bases and V 6 bases, and 7 bases lay outside the gene matches. The CDR3: CASSTPQGEETQYF. CDR3 coding DNA: TGTGCCAGCAGCACACCTCAGGGGGAAGAGACCCAGTACTTC.

V usage is TRBV18 and J usage is TRBJ2-5, with D possibly TRBD1 on 5 matching bases. V was pared by 3 bases and J by 1 base, with 9 bases between. This CDR3 region has 14 residues. Looked up from germline, CDR1 is KGHSH and CDR2 is LQKENI. Written as DNA, the CDR3 is TGTGCCAGCTCACCCTTGACAGCCCAAGAGACCCAGTACTTC. Its translation: CASSPLTAQETQYF. The complete variable domain, with remaining parts taken from reference TRBV18 and TRBJ2-5, reads NAGVMQNPRHLVRRRGQEARLRCSPMKGHSHVYWYRQLPEEGLKFMVYLQKENIIDESGMPKERFSAEFPKEGPSILRIQQVVRGDSAAYFCASSPLTAQETQYFGPGTRLLVL.

The V and J genes are TRBV7-8 and TRBJ2-3; D is unresolved. Trimming pared 2 bases from V and 5 bases from J, leaving 2 bases between. The CDR3 loop spans 11 amino acids. Germline V lookup: CDR1 SGHVS, CDR2 FQNEAQ. CDR3 region: CASSLKDTQYF. The CDR3 coding sequence is TGTGCCAGCAGCTTAAAAGATACGCAGTATTTT.

This clone appeared a few times. J is TRBJ1-5 and V is TRBV2; 10 bases agree with TRBD1. Germline V gene sequence: CDR1 SNHLY, CDR2 FYNNEI. V shed 6 bases and J 2 bases; nucleotides not matched to a gene: 4. This CDR3 comprises 15 residues. Written as DNA, the CDR3 is TGTGCCAGCAGCGGGACAGGGGTTGGCAATCAGCCCCAGCATTTT. Its translation is CASSGTGVGNQPQHF.

The chain is built from TRBV7-3 and TRBJ1-1; D ambiguous. Trimming cost V 2 bases and J 5 bases, with 9 bases left between them. The CDR3 extends over 13 amino acids. Germline CDR1 SGHTA, CDR2 FQGTGA. As DNA, the CDR3 is TGTGCCAGCAGCTTATCTTCGGGAACTGAAGCTTTCTTT. Protein: CASSLSSGTEAFF.

As regards this clone: Other DNA sequences within the sample encode an identical CDR3. This chain links TRBV6-5 with TRBJ2-3, with D possibly being TRBD1 (6 bases). Deletions cut 6 bases from V and 0 bases from J, with 13 bases between. Per the germline V gene, CDR1 is MNHEY and CDR2 is SVGAGI. The CDR3 consists of 15 residues. CDR3 sequence reads: CASSVQGQSTDTQYF. CDR3 bases: TGTGCCAGCAGCGTACAGGGTCAGAGCACAGATACGCAGTATTTT.

This chain joins TRBV5-4 and TRBJ2-1; D unresolved. The CDR3 runs 15 residues. The V gene's germline CDR1 is SGHNT and CDR2 YYREEE (reference sequence). Trimming pared 0 bases from V and 0 bases from J, leaving 7 bases between. CDR3 DNA: TGTGCCAGCAGCTTGGAGGTCAACTCCTACAATGAGCAGTTCTTC. Translating gives CASSLEVNSYNEQFF.

The chain is built from TRBV5-1 and TRBJ2-1; TRBD2 matches 9 bases. The J segment lost 4 bases and the V segment lost 0 bases, leaving 5 bases of the junction unmatched. The germline V gene encodes CDR1 SGHRS and CDR2 YFSETQ. The CDR3 length is 16 residues. CDR3 nucleotide sequence: TGCGCCAGCAGCTTGGCTCTAGCGGGATTATACAATGAGCAGTTCTTC. Translated, it gives CASSLALAGLYNEQFF.

This clone was detected only once. The J gene is TRBJ2-1, the V gene TRBV6-1; TRBD2 aligns across 7 bases. The ends lost 2 bases at V and 4 bases at J; junction bases unmatched: 14. The CDR3 is 18 amino acids. Germline loops: CDR1 MNHNS, CDR2 SASEGT. In DNA form, the CDR3 reads TGTGCCAGCAGTGAACAGGGTAGCGGGCGCCTCAGGTACAATGAGCAGTTCTTC. Protein: CASSEQGSGRLRYNEQFF.

V gene TRBV28 combines with J gene TRBJ1-5; 8 nucleotides agree with TRBD1. V trimming: 4 bases; J trimming: 3 bases; junction bases outside the gene matches: 5. The germline V gene encodes CDR1 MDHEN and CDR2 SYDVKM. The CDR3 runs to 15 residues. The CDR3 DNA reads TGTGCCAGCAGTTCGCCGGACAGGGCCAATCAGCCCCAGCATTTT. Its protein product is CASSSPDRANQPQHF.

The J gene is TRBJ1-1, the V gene TRBV11-3; 7 positions match TRBD1. The CDR3 loop spans 15 amino acids. Germline V gene lookup returns CDR1 SGHNT and CDR2 YENEEA. The junction had 7 bases not matched to a gene; V was cut back by 5 bases and J by 1 base. The CDR3 DNA is TGTGCCAGCAGCCCAGGACAGGAGAGGAACACTGAAGCTTTCTTT. Translated, it gives CASSPGQERNTEAFF.

V and J are TRBV5-1 and TRBJ2-1; 7 positions agree with TRBD2. Trimming cost V 7 bases and J 3 bases; bases outside gene matches: 10. The CDR3 consists of 15 residues. CDR1 and CDR2 (germline): SGHRS, YFSETQ. CDR3 in DNA: TGCGCCAGCGGCCTGCTAGCGGCGGTCTACAATGAGCAGTTCTTC. Amino acids: CASGLLAAVYNEQFF.

V gene TRBV6-6 combines with J gene TRBJ2-7; TRBD2 aligns across 12 bases. With 6 bases clipped from V and 2 bases from J, the junction kept 5 bases outside the gene matches. The CDR3 loop spans 15 amino acids. Germline V gene data show CDR1 as MNHNY and CDR2 as SVGAGI (reference sequence). The CDR3, as DNA: TGTGCCAGCAGCGCAGGACTAGCGGGAACCTACGAGCAGTACTTC. Protein: CASSAGLAGTYEQYF.

CDR3 region: CASSPKPEGAGYNEQFF. The CDR3, as DNA: TGTGCCAGCAGCCCCAAGCCGGAAGGGGCTGGCTACAATGAGCAGTTCTTC. V and J are TRBV5-5 and TRBJ2-1; possibly TRBD1 for D (5 bases). This CDR3 has 17 residues. Germline V CDR1 and CDR2: SGHKS, YYEKEE (reference sequence). Trimming removed 4 bases from V and 3 bases from J, with 20 bases in between.

This chain uses TRBV7-3 with TRBJ2-1, with 8 bases fitting TRBD1. Per germline, CDR1 SGHTA and CDR2 FQGTGA. This CDR3 is built from 15 residues. The V gene end was trimmed by 1 base and the J gene end by 6 bases; junction bases not matched to a gene: 5. The CDR3 DNA reads as TGTGCCAGCAGCTTAAGGACAGGGTGGGGCAATGAGCAGTTCTTC. Its protein is CASSLRTGWGNEQFF. Using reference TRBV7-3 and TRBJ2-1 for the parts outside the CDR3, the full variable domain is GAGVSQTPSNKVTEKGKYVELRCDPISGHTALYWYRQSLGQGPEFLIYFQGTGAADDSGLPNDRFFAVRPEGSVSTLKIQRTERGDSAVYLCASSLRTGWGNEQFFGPGTRLTVL.